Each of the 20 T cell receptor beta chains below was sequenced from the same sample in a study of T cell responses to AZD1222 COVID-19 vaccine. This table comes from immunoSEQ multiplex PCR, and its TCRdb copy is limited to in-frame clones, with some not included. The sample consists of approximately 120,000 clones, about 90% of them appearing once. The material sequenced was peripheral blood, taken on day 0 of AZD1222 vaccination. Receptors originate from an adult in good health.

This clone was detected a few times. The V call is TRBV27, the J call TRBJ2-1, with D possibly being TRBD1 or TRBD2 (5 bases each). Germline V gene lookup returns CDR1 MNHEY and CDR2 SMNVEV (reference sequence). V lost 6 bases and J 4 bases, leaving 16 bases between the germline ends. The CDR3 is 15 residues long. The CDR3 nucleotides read TGTGCCAGCAGAACCTCCGGGACCCCTTACAATGAGCAGTTCTTC. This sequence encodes CASRTSGTPYNEQFF.

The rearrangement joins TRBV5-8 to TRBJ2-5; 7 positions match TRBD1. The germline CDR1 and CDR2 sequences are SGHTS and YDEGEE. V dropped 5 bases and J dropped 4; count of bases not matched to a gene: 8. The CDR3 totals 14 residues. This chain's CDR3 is CASSLPGQRETQYF. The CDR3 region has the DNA TGTGCCAGCAGTTTGCCGGGACAGCGAGAGACCCAGTACTTC.

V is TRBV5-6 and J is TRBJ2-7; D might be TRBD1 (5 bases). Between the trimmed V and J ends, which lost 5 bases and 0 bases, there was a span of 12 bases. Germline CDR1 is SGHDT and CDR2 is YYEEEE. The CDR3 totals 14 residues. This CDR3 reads CASREQGRSYEQYF. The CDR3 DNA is TGTGCCAGCAGAGAGCAGGGTCGCTCCTACGAGCAGTACTTC.

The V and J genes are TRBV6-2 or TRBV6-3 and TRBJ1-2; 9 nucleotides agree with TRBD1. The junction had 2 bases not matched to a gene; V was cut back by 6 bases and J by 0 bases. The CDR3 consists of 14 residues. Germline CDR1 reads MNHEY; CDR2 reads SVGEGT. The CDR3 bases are TGTGCCAGCAGCAGGGACAGGGCTAACTATGGCTACACCTTC. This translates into CASSRDRANYGYTF.

CDR3 nucleotides: TGTGCCACCAGCAGAGAACGAAAAGGGACAGATACGCAGTATTTT. It yields the protein CATSRERKGTDTQYF. The V and J genes are TRBV15 and TRBJ2-3; D unclear. There are 15 residues in the CDR3. CDR1 and CDR2 from the germline V gene are LNHNV and YYDKDF (reference sequence). V was shortened by 0 bases and J by 3 bases, with 10 bases between the two germline ends.

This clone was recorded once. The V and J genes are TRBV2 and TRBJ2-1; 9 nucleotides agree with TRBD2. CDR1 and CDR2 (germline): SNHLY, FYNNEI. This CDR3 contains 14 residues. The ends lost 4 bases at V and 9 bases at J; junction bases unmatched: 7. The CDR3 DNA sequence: TGTGCCAGCAGTGTGCTGGGACTAGCAGGTGAGCAGTTCTTC. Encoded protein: CASSVLGLAGEQFF.

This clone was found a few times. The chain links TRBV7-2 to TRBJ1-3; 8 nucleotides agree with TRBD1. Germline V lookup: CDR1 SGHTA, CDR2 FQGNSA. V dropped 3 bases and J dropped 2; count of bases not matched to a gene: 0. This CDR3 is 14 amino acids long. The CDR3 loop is CASSLDRAGNTIYF. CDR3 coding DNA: TGTGCCAGCAGCTTGGACAGGGCTGGAAACACCATATATTTT. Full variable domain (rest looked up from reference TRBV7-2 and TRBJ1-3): GAGVSQSPSNKVTEKGKDVELRCDPISGHTALYWYRQSLGQGLEFLIYFQGNSAPDKSGLPSDRFSAERTGGSVSTLTIQRTQQEDSAVYLCASSLDRAGNTIYFGEGSWLTVV.

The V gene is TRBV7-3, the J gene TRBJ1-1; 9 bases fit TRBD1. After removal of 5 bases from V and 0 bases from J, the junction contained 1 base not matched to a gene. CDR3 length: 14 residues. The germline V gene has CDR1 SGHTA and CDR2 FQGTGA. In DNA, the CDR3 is TGTGCCAGCAGCCGACAGGGGGTGAACACTGAAGCTTTCTTT. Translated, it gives CASSRQGVNTEAFF.

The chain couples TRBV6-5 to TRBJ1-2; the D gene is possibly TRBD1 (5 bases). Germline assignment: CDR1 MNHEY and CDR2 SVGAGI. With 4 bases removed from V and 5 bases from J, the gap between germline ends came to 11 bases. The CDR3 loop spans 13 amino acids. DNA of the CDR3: TGTGCCAGCAGTTTGGGGACGCGGTATGGCTACACCTTC. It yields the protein CASSLGTRYGYTF.

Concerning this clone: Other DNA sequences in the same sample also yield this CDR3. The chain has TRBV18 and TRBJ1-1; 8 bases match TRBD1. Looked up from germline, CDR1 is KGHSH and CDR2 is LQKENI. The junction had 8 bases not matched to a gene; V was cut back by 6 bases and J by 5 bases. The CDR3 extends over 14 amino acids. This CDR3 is CASSPGQGGTEAFF. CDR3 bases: TGTGCCAGCTCCCCCGGACAGGGTGGGACTGAAGCTTTCTTT.

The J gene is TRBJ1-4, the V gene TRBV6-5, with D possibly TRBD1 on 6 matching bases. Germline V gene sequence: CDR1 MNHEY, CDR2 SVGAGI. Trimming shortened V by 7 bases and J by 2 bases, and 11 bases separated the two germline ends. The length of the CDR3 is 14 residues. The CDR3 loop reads CASIGGATNEKLFF. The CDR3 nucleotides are TGTGCCAGCATTGGGGGGGCGACTAATGAAAAACTGTTTTTT.

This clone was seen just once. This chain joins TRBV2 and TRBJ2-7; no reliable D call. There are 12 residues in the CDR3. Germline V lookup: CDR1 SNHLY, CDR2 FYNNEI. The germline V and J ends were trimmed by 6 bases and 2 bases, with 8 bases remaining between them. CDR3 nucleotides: TGTGCCAGCAGAAGGGAAACCTACGAGCAGTACTTC. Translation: CASRRETYEQYF.

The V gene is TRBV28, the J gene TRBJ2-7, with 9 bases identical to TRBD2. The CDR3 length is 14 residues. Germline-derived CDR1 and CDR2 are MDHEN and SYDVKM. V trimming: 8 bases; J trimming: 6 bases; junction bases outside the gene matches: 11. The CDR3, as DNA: TGTGCCAGCGGGGGTGCGGGAGGGCCCAGCGAGCAGTACTTC. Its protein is CASGGAGGPSEQYF.

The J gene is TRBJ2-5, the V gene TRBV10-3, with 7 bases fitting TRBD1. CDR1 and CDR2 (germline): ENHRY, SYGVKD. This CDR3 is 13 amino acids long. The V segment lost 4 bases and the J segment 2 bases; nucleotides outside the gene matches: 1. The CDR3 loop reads CAISGDRQETQYF. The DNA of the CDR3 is TGTGCCATCAGTGGGGACAGACAAGAGACCCAGTACTTC.

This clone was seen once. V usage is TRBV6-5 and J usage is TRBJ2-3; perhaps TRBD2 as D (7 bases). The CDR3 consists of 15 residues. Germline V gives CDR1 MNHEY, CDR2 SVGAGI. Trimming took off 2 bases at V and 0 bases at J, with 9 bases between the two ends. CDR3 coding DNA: TGTGCCAGCAGTTACGCGGGGGCCAGCACAGATACGCAGTATTTT. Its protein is CASSYAGASTDTQYF.

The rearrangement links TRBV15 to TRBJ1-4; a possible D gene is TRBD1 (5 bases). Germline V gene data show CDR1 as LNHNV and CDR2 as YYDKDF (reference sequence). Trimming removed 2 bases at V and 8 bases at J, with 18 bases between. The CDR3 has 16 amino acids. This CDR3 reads CATSRSPGAGLEKLFF. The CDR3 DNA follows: TGTGCCACCAGCAGATCCCCTGGAGCAGGGCTCGAAAAACTGTTTTTT.

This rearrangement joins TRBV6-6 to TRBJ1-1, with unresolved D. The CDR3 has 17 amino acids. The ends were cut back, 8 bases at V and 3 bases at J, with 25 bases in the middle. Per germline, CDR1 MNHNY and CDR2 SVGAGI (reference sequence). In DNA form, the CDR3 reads TGTGCCAGCGGTCCGATGCAGGTATCCGATGGGGACACTGAAGCTTTCTTT. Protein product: CASGPMQVSDGDTEAFF.

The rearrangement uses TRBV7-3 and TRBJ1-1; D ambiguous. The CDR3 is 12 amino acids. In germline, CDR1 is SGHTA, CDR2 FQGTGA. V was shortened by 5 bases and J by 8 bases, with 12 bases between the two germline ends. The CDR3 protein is CASSAPGREAFF. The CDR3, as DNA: TGTGCCAGCAGCGCACCCGGGAGGGAAGCTTTCTTT.

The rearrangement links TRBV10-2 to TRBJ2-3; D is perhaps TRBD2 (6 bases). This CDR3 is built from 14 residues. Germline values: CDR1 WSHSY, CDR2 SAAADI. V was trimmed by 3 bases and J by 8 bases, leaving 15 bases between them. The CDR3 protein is CASSDTRGGSTQYF. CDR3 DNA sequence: TGCGCCAGCAGTGATACACGGGGAGGTAGTACGCAGTATTTT.

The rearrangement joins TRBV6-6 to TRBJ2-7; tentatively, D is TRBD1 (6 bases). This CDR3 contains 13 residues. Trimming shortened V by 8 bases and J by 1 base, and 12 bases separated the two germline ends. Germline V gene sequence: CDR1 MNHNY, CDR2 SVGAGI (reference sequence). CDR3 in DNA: TGTGCCAGCGGGGCGAGGGGGTCCTACGAGCAGTACTTC. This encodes CASGARGSYEQYF.